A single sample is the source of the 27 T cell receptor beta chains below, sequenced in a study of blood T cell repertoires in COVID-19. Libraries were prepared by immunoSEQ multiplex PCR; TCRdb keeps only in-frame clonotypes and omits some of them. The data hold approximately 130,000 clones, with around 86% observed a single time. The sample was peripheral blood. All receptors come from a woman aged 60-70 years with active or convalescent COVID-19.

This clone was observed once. CDR3 protein: CASSRSGGASDTQYF. For the CDR3, the DNA is TGTGCCAGCAGCAGGAGCGGGGGGGCCTCAGATACGCAGTATTTT. The chain joins TRBV11-2 to TRBJ2-3; 10 positions agree with TRBD2. CDR1 is SGHAT and CDR2 is FQNNGV in the germline V gene. J lost 4 bases, V lost 5 bases, and 6 bases had no gene match. The CDR3 has 15 residues.

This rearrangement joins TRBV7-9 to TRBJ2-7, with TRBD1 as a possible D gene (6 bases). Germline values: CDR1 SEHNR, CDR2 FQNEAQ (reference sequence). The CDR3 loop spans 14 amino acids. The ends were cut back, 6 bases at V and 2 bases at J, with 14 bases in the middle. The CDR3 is CASSRLTGTYEQYF. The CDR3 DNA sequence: TGTGCCAGCAGTCGATTGACAGGAACCTACGAGCAGTACTTC.

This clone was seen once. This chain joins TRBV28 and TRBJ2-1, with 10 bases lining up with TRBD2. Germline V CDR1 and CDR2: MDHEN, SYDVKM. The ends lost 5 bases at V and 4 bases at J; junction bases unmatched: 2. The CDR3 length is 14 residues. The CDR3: CASSQLAGYNEQFF. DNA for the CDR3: TGTGCCAGCAGTCAACTAGCGGGGTACAATGAGCAGTTCTTC.

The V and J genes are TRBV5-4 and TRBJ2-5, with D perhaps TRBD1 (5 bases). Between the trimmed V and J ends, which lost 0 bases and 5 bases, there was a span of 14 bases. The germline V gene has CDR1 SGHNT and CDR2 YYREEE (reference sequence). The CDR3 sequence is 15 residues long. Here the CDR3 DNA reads TGTGCCAGCAGCTTGGATTTTGGGGCGCAGGAGACCCAGTACTTC. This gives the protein CASSLDFGAQETQYF.

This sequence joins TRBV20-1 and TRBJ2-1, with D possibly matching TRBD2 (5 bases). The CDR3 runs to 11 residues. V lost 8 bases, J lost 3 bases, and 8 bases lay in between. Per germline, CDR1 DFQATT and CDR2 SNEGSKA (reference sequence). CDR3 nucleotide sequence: TGCAGTCCACTAGTCTACAATGAGCAGTTCTTC. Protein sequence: CSPLVYNEQFF.

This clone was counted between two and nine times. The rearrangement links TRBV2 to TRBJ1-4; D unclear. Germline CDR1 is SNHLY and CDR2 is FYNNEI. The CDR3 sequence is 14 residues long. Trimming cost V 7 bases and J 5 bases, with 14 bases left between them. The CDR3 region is CASKNKGGNEKLFF. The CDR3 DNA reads TGTGCCAGCAAAAATAAGGGAGGGAATGAAAAACTGTTTTTT.

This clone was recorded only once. The CDR3 DNA reads as TGTGCCAGCAGCATATCTCGGGGGTCCTATGGCTACACCTTC. Translation: CASSISRGSYGYTF. The chain employs TRBV7-9 and TRBJ1-2; tentatively, D is TRBD1 (5 bases). CDR1 is SEHNR and CDR2 is FQNEAQ in the germline V gene (reference sequence). The CDR3 has 14 residues. V dropped 5 bases and J dropped 4 bases, with 14 bases sitting between them.

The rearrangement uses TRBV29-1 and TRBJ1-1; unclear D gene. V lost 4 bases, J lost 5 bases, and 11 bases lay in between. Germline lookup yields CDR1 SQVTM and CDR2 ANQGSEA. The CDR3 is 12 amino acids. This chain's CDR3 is CSVVVLETEAFF. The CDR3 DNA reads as TGCAGCGTTGTAGTTCTGGAGACTGAAGCTTTCTTT.

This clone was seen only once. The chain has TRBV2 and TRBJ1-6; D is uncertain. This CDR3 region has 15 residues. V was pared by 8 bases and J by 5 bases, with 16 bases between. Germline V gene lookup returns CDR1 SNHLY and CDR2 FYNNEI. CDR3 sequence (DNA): TGTGCCAGCCTCGTGAGGCCCGAAAATAATTCACCCCTCCACTTT. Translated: CASLVRPENNSPLHF.

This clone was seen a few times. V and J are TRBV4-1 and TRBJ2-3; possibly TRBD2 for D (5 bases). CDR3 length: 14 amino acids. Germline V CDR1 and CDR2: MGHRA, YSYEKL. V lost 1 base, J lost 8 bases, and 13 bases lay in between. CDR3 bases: TGCGCCAGCAGCCAAGGATTGGGAGTTGGTACGCAGTATTTT. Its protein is CASSQGLGVGTQYF.

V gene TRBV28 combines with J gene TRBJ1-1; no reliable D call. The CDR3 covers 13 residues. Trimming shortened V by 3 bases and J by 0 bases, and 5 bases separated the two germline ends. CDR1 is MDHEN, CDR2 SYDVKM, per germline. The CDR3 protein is CASSLELNTEAFF. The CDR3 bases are TGTGCCAGCAGTTTGGAGTTGAACACTGAAGCTTTCTTT. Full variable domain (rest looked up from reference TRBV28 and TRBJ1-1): DVKVTQSSRYLVKRTGEKVFLECVQDMDHENMFWYRQDPGLGLRLIYFSYDVKMKEKGDIPEGYSVSREKKERFSLILESASTNQTSMYLCASSLELNTEAFFGQGTRLTVV.

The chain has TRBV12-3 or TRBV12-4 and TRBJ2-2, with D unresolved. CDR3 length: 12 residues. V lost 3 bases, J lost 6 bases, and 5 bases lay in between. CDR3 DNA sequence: TGTGCCAGCAGTTTTGGAGCCGGGGAGCTGTTTTTT. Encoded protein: CASSFGAGELFF.

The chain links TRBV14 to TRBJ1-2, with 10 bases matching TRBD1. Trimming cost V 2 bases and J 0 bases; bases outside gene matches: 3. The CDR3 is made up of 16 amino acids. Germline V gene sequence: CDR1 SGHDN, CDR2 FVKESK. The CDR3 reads CASSQQGTGANYGYTF. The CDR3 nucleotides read TGTGCCAGCAGCCAACAAGGGACAGGGGCTAACTATGGCTACACCTTC.

Written as DNA, the CDR3 is TGTGCCTGGAGTGGGGGAGGCTACGAGCAGTACTTC. It translates to CAWSGGGYEQYF. The rearrangement links TRBV30 to TRBJ2-7, with D tentatively TRBD2 (6 bases). The CDR3 spans 12 residues. V lost 1 base and J 3 bases, leaving 7 bases between the germline ends. Germline V CDR1 and CDR2: GTSNPN, SVGIG (reference sequence).

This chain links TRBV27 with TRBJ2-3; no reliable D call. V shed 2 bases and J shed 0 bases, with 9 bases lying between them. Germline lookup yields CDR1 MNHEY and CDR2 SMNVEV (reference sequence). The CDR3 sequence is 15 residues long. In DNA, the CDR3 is TGTGCCAGCAGTTTAACAGATCCTAGCACAGATACGCAGTATTTT. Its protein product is CASSLTDPSTDTQYF.

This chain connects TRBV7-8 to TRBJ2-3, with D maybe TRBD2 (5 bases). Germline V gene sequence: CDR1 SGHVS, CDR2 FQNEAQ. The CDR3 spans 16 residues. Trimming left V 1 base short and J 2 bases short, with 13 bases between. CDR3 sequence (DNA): TGTGCCAGCAGCTTAGTAACGGGGAGTCACACAGATACGCAGTATTTT. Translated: CASSLVTGSHTDTQYF.

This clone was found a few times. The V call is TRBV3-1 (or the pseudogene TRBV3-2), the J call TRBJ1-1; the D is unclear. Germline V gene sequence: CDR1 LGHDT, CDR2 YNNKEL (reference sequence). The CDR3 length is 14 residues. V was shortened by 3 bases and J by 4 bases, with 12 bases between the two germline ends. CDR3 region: CASSHRGGGTEAFF. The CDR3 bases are TGTGCCAGCAGCCACCGGGGAGGAGGCACTGAAGCTTTCTTT.

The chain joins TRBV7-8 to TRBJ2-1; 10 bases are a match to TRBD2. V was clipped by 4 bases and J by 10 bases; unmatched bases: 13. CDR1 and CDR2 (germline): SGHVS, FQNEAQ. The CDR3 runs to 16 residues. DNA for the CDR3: TGTGCCAGCAGCTCACTCTCGAGCGGGGGGGCCTGGGAGCAGTTCTTC. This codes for CASSSLSSGGAWEQFF.

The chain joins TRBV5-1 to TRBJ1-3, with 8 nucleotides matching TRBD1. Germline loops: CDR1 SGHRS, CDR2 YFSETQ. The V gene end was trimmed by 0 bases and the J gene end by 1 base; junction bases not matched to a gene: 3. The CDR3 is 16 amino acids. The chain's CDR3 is CASSLGGQGSGNTIYF. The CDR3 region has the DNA TGCGCCAGCAGCTTGGGAGGACAGGGTTCTGGAAACACCATATATTTT.

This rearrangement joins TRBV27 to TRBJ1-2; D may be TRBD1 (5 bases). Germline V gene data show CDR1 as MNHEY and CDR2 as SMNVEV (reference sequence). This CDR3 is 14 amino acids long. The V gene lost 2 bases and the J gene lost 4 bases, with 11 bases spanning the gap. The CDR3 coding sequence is TGTGCCAGCAGTTTAGGGGGGTACCCCTATGGCTACACCTTC. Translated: CASSLGGYPYGYTF.

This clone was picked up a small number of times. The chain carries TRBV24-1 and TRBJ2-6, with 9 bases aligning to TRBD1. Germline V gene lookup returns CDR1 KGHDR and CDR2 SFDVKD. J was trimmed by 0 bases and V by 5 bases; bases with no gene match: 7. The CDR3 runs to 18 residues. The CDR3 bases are TGTGCCACCAGTGCCATGACAGGGGGGAGCTCTGGGGCCAACGTCCTGACTTTC. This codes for CATSAMTGGSSGANVLTF.

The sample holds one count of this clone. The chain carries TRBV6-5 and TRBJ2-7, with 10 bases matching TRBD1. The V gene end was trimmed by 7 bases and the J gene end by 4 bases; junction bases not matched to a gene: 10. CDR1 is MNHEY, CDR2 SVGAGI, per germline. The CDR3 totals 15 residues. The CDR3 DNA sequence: TGTGCCAGCAACGACCCTGGGACAGGGGTGTACGAGCAGTACGTC. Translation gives CASNDPGTGVYEQYV.

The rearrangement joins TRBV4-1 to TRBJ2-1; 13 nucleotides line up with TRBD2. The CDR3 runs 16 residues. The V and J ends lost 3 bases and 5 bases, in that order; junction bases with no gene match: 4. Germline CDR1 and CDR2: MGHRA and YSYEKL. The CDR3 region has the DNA TGCGCCAGCAGCCATCGACTAGCGGGGGGAAACAATGAGCAGTTCTTC. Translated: CASSHRLAGGNNEQFF.

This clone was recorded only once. The CDR3 DNA follows: TGTGCCAGCAGCCAAGAAGGGAGTCAGCCCCAGCATTTT. Translating it yields CASSQEGSQPQHF. The chain links TRBV3-1 (or the pseudogene TRBV3-2) to TRBJ1-5; D uncertain. The CDR3 is made up of 13 amino acids. Deletions cut 0 bases from V and 6 bases from J, with 6 bases between. CDR1 is LGHDT, CDR2 YNNKEL, per germline (reference sequence).

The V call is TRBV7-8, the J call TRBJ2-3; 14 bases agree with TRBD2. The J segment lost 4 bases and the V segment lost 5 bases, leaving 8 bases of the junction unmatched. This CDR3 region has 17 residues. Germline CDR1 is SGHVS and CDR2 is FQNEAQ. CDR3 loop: CASSKMTSGRASDTQYF. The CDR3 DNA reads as TGTGCCAGCAGCAAAATGACTAGCGGGAGGGCGTCAGATACGCAGTATTTT.

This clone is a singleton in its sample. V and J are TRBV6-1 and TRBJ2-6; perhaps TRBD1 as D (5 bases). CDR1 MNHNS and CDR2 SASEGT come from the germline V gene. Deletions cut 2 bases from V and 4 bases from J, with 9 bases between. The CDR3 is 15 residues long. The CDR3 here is CASSEQGGGANVLTF. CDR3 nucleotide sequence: TGTGCCAGCAGTGAACAGGGTGGCGGGGCCAACGTCCTGACTTTC.

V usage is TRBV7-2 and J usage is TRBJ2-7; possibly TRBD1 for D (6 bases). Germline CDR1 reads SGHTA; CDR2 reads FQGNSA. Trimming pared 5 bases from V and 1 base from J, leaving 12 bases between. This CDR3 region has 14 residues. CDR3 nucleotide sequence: TGTGCCAGCAGCCACAGGGTGGGGTCCTACGAGCAGTACTTC. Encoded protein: CASSHRVGSYEQYF. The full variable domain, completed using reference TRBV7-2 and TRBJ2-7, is GAGVSQSPSNKVTEKGKDVELRCDPISGHTALYWYRQSLGQGLEFLIYFQGNSAPDKSGLPSDRFSAERTGGSVSTLTIQRTQQEDSAVYLCASSHRVGSYEQYFGPGTRLTVT.